This T cell receptor (beta chain) was identified during a study of PD-1 blockade in classical Hodgkin lymphoma. The study, taken as a whole, reports: Nivolumab initiated under 1 year post-ASCT led to patient exclusion. Baseline diversity in complete responders resembled that of newly diagnosed patients.

Remarks on this clone: Its antigen remains unidentified.

Trimming took 0 bases from V and 4 from J; bases not matched to a gene: 7. Looked up from germline, CDR1 is SGHRS and CDR2 is YFSETQ. CDR3 length equals 16 residues. Assay: immunoSEQ multiplex PCR; the TCRdb copy retains only in-frame clones and omits some. The repertoire has some 20,000 clones, over 65% of them found once; the top ten carry around 7%. Stated time point: cycle 4 day 1 (C4D1), after less than 7 weeks of nivolumab. Autologous stem cell transplantation was followed by relapse in every patient, and brentuximab vedotin exposure varied. The CD8+ T cells came from thawed PBMCs through magnetic negative selection.

J is TRBJ1-2 and V is TRBV5-1; 9 positions agree with TRBD1. This TCR was sampled from a human donor with classical Hodgkin lymphoma. The source was CD8+ T cells from blood, collected before the fourth cycle of nivolumab. DNA of the CDR3: TGCGCCAGCAGCTTGGCCTTGACAGGGGGAGGCTATGGCTACACCTTC. Translated, it gives CASSLALTGGGYGYTF.